These T cell receptor beta chains were read from a single sample in a study of regulatory T cells in long-lasting Graves disease. TCRdb fed the multiplex PCR reads into MiXCR, producing one record per CDR3 protein. This sample carries 550,000 or so distinct CDR3 sequences, around 12% of them seen once, and the ten largest clones take approximately 9.6%. These data were also filed under a second study, of T cells in Graves' hyperthyroidism and ophthalmopathy.

The source material was peripheral blood mononuclear cells (PBMCs), sampled at new diagnosis, from a patient treated with antithyroid drugs. The origin of the receptors is a woman aged 30 to 39 with Graves disease. CDR3s include the opening cysteine and the closing phenylalanine or tryptophan. The order of the fields is D gene, J gene, clone size, V gene, CDR3 protein, CDR3 DNA. The D gene is left open where the match is weak. Not all rows give a size; the values are once, few, many and, for expanded clones, a class.

D: -; J: TRBJ2-1; size: -; V: TRBV4-1; CDR3: CASSQVRVDEQFF; DNA: TGCGCCAGCAGCCAAGTGAGGGTCGATGAGCAGTTCTTC
D: -; J: TRBJ1-1; size: many; V: TRBV9; CDR3: CASSVENGLYPNTEAFF; DNA: TGTGCCAGCAGCGTAGAAAACGGATTATACCCGAACACTGAAGCTTTCTTT
D: TRBD1; J: TRBJ1-5; size: many; V: TRBV2; CDR3: CASSPRDRTYSNQPQHF; DNA: TGTGCCAGCAGCCCCCGGGACAGGACCTATAGCAATCAGCCCCAGCATTTT
D: TRBD2; J: TRBJ2-2; size: -; V: TRBV11-3; CDR3: CASNFRGGTGELFF; DNA: TGTGCCAGCAACTTCCGGGGGGGCACCGGGGAGCTGTTTTTT
D: TRBD1; J: TRBJ1-2; size: many; V: TRBV7-9; CDR3: CASSLIPDRGGGYTF; DNA: TGTGCCAGCAGCTTAATCCCTGACAGGGGAGGAGGCTACACCTTC
D: -; J: TRBJ2-2; size: -; V: TRBV20-1; CDR3: CSASWGAAGELFF; DNA: TGCAGTGCAAGCTGGGGGGCCGCCGGGGAGCTGTTTTTT
D: TRBD1; J: TRBJ2-5; size: many; V: TRBV11-3; CDR3: CASSLTAGGETQYF; DNA: TGTGCCAGCAGCTTAACCGCAGGGGGAGAGACCCAGTACTTC
D: TRBD2; J: TRBJ2-3; size: many; V: TRBV7-3; CDR3: CASSTGLAGLLGGDTQYF; DNA: TGTGCCAGCAGCACCGGACTAGCGGGACTCCTGGGGGGAGATACGCAGTATTTT
D: -; J: TRBJ2-1; size: many; V: TRBV12-5; CDR3: CASGFPGDNEQFF; DNA: TGTGCTAGTGGTTTCCCGGGAGACAATGAGCAGTTCTTC
D: TRBD2; J: TRBJ2-1; size: many; V: TRBV20-1; CDR3: CSARDIRTSGRNEQFF; DNA: TGCAGTGCTAGAGATATCAGGACTAGCGGGAGGAATGAGCAGTTCTTC
D: -; J: TRBJ1-6; size: many; V: TRBV28; CDR3: CASSLHFPLTSDRNNSPLHF; DNA: TGTGCCAGCAGTTTACACTTCCCCTTAACTTCGGACAGAAATAATTCACCCCTCCACTTT
D: -; J: TRBJ1-1; size: many; V: TRBV20-1; CDR3: CSATGHSSEAFF; DNA: TGCAGCGCTACCGGACATTCAAGTGAAGCTTTCTTT
D: -; J: TRBJ1-5; size: many; V: TRBV19; CDR3: CASEGGASNQPQHF; DNA: TGTGCCAGCGAGGGGGGCGCGAGCAATCAGCCCCAGCATTTT
D: -; J: TRBJ1-1; size: many; V: TRBV24-1; CDR3: CATSDFWPLGTEAFF; DNA: TGTGCCACCAGTGATTTCTGGCCCCTGGGCACTGAAGCTTTCTTT
D: -; J: TRBJ2-5; size: many; V: TRBV20-1; CDR3: CSASTMGVGMGTQYF; DNA: TGCAGTGCGTCTACCATGGGAGTTGGGATGGGGACCCAGTACTTC
D: TRBD1; J: TRBJ2-1; size: many; V: TRBV6-5; CDR3: CASSYLSGTGGHEQFF; DNA: TGTGCCAGCAGTTACTTATCCGGGACAGGAGGTCATGAGCAGTTCTTC
D: TRBD2; J: TRBJ2-6; size: -; V: TRBV20-1; CDR3: CSARSLAGGPGANVLTF; DNA: TGCAGTGCTAGGTCACTAGCGGGAGGGCCTGGGGCCAACGTCCTGACTTTC
D: -; J: TRBJ2-4; size: -; V: TRBV30; CDR3: CAWSVGGSIQYF; DNA: TGTGCCTGGAGTGTGGGGGGAAGCATTCAGTACTTC
D: TRBD1; J: TRBJ2-3; size: many; V: TRBV5-1; CDR3: CATGQGTDTQYF; DNA: TGCGCCACCGGACAGGGAACAGATACGCAGTATTTT
D: -; J: TRBJ2-6; size: -; V: TRBV5-1; CDR3: CASSSGPPNSGANVLTF; DNA: TGCGCCAGCAGCTCCGGACCCCCGAACTCTGGGGCCAACGTCCTGACTTTC
D: -; J: TRBJ1-2; size: few; V: TRBV30; CDR3: CAWSAAPGGYGYTF; DNA: TGTGCCTGGAGTGCTGCCCCCGGAGGGTATGGCTACACCTTC
D: -; J: TRBJ2-5; size: many; V: TRBV29-1; CDR3: CSVGLGVETQYF; DNA: TGCAGCGTAGGACTCGGAGTGGAGACCCAGTACTTC
D: TRBD2; J: TRBJ2-2; size: many; V: TRBV2; CDR3: CASSGPAGGFNTGELFF; DNA: TGTGCCAGCAGTGGCCCAGCGGGAGGGTTCAACACCGGGGAGCTGTTTTTT
D: -; J: TRBJ2-5; size: many; V: TRBV11-2; CDR3: CASSPRISGGKGRKHQETQYF; DNA: TGTGCCAGCAGCCCCCGAATTTCGGGGGGCAAGGGTAGAAAACACCAAGAGACCCAGTACTTC
D: TRBD2; J: TRBJ2-7; size: many; V: TRBV9; CDR3: CASSVASGNSYEQYF; DNA: TGTGCCAGCAGCGTAGCTAGCGGGAACTCCTACGAGCAGTACTTC
D: -; J: TRBJ2-1; size: many; V: TRBV7-9; CDR3: CASSPSRIVEQFF; DNA: TGTGCCAGCAGCCCATCCCGCATAGTTGAGCAGTTCTTC
D: -; J: TRBJ2-7; size: many; V: TRBV20-1; CDR3: CSARYGGHEQYF; DNA: TGCAGTGCTAGATATGGAGGACACGAGCAGTACTTC
D: TRBD1; J: TRBJ2-2; size: -; V: TRBV11-3; CDR3: CASSLSGTANTGELFF; DNA: TGTGCCAGCAGCCTCTCCGGGACAGCGAACACCGGGGAGCTGTTTTTT
D: TRBD1; J: TRBJ2-1; size: few; V: TRBV6-1; CDR3: CASREDRGAYNEQFF; DNA: TGTGCCAGCAGAGAAGACAGGGGGGCCTACAATGAGCAGTTCTTC
D: -; J: TRBJ1-5; size: many; V: TRBV12-3/TRBV12-4; CDR3: CASSREGQLNQPQHF; DNA: TGTGCCAGCAGCCGAGAAGGACAGCTAAATCAGCCCCAGCATTTT
D: TRBD1; J: TRBJ2-5; size: -; V: TRBV13; CDR3: CASSPLHPTGTGAQETQYF; DNA: TGTGCCAGCAGCCCACTTCACCCCACCGGGACAGGGGCCCAAGAGACCCAGTACTTC
D: -; J: TRBJ1-2; size: many; V: TRBV30; CDR3: CAWSGTPNYGYTF; DNA: TGTGCCTGGAGTGGGACGCCTAACTATGGCTACACCTTC
D: -; J: TRBJ2-1; size: many; V: TRBV2; CDR3: CASEGENRETYNEQFF; DNA: TGTGCCAGCGAGGGGGAAAACAGGGAAACCTACAATGAGCAGTTCTTC
D: TRBD2; J: TRBJ2-7; size: many; V: TRBV20-1; CDR3: CSALPGLAGHYEQYF; DNA: TGCAGTGCTTTGCCGGGACTAGCGGGACACTACGAGCAGTACTTC
D: -; J: TRBJ2-1; size: many; V: TRBV12-3/TRBV12-4; CDR3: CASSLLSRLEGEQFF; DNA: TGTGCCAGCAGTTTGTTATCGCGACTTGAGGGTGAGCAGTTCTTC
D: -; J: TRBJ2-7; size: few; V: TRBV5-1; CDR3: CASSPRGGLYYEQYF; DNA: TGCGCCAGCAGCCCCAGGGGGGGGCTTTACTACGAGCAGTACTTC
D: -; J: TRBJ2-2; size: many; V: TRBV5-1; CDR3: CASGVGSSTGELFF; DNA: TGCGCCAGCGGTGTGGGGTCGAGCACCGGGGAGCTGTTTTTT
D: -; J: TRBJ1-5; size: many; V: TRBV12-3/TRBV12-4; CDR3: CASSFRPDQPQHF; DNA: TGTGCCAGCAGTTTCCGGCCCGATCAGCCCCAGCATTTT
D: TRBD1; J: TRBJ2-3; size: many; V: TRBV6-1; CDR3: CASSEAQWTGLTDTQYF; DNA: TGTGCCAGCAGTGAAGCGCAGTGGACAGGTCTCACAGATACGCAGTATTTT
D: -; J: TRBJ1-1; size: many; V: TRBV5-1; CDR3: CASSYGMVNTEAFF; DNA: TGCGCCAGCAGTTATGGAATGGTTAACACTGAAGCTTTCTTT
D: -; J: TRBJ2-3; size: many; V: TRBV7-2; CDR3: CASSSQGLNTDTQYF; DNA: TGTGCCAGCAGCTCGCAGGGACTGAACACAGATACGCAGTATTTT
D: TRBD2; J: TRBJ2-1; size: -; V: TRBV27; CDR3: CASSTLLGLGVNEQFF; DNA: TGTGCCAGCAGCACACTACTGGGACTAGGGGTCAATGAGCAGTTCTTC
D: -; J: TRBJ1-4; size: many; V: TRBV18; CDR3: CASSSGHLGSEKLFF; DNA: TGTGCCAGCTCGTCGGGTCATCTGGGGAGTGAAAAACTGTTTTTT
D: -; J: TRBJ1-5; size: few; V: TRBV7-9; CDR3: CASSAQTGLSNQPQHF; DNA: TGTGCCAGCAGCGCCCAGACAGGTCTGAGCAATCAGCCCCAGCATTTT
D: -; J: TRBJ2-5; size: -; V: TRBV6-1; CDR3: CASSERGWETQYF; DNA: TGTGCCAGCAGTGAAAGGGGTTGGGAGACCCAGTACTTC
D: -; J: TRBJ1-1; size: -; V: TRBV19; CDR3: CASSNGINEAFF; DNA: TGTGCCAGTAGTAACGGGATTAATGAAGCTTTCTTT
D: -; J: TRBJ2-1; size: -; V: TRBV3-1; CDR3: CASSQNRELLNEQFF; DNA: TGTGCCAGCAGCCAAAATCGGGAGTTACTGAATGAGCAGTTCTTC
D: -; J: TRBJ2-7; size: -; V: TRBV12-3/TRBV12-4; CDR3: CASSLENSEQYF; DNA: TGTGCCAGCAGTTTAGAAAACTCCGAGCAGTACTTC
D: -; J: TRBJ2-2; size: -; V: TRBV5-1; CDR3: CASSLEPTTGELFF; DNA: TGCGCCAGCAGCTTGGAGCCGACCACCGGGGAGCTGTTTTTT
D: TRBD2; J: TRBJ2-1; size: few; V: TRBV5-4; CDR3: CAIPGLAGAKQFF; DNA: TGTGCCATTCCGGGACTAGCGGGAGCCAAGCAGTTCTTC
D: TRBD2; J: TRBJ2-7; size: many; V: TRBV10-2; CDR3: CASSPGLAGAYEQYF; DNA: TGTGCCAGCAGCCCGGGACTAGCGGGGGCCTACGAGCAGTACTTC
D: TRBD1; J: TRBJ2-2; size: few; V: TRBV19; CDR3: CASRWRQGANTGELFF; DNA: TGTGCCAGTAGATGGCGGCAGGGGGCGAACACCGGGGAGCTGTTTTTT
D: TRBD1; J: TRBJ2-5; size: many; V: TRBV7-2; CDR3: CASSLTLRRTQGAETQYF; DNA: TGTGCCAGCAGCTTAACTCTCCGTAGAACTCAGGGGGCAGAGACCCAGTACTTC
D: -; J: TRBJ1-2; size: few; V: TRBV3-1; CDR3: CASSQGPGGAYGYTF; DNA: TGTGCCAGCAGCCAAGGGCCCGGGGGGGCGTATGGCTACACCTTC
D: TRBD1; J: TRBJ2-7; size: many; V: TRBV29-1; CDR3: CSVEPGQGTYEQYF; DNA: TGCAGCGTTGAACCGGGACAGGGCACCTACGAGCAGTACTTC